Reported below is one T cell receptor (beta chain). The antigen remains unidentified. The sample is drawn from a study of shared clonotypes between healthy human individuals. Study-wide results and limits: It was observed that 5% to 6% of naive CD4 clonotypes were shared across a handful of donors. Estimated richness was generally greater in naive than memory subsets.

Per the germline V gene, CDR1 is SNHLY and CDR2 is FYNNEI. Trimming pared 6 bases from V and 4 bases from J, leaving 9 bases between. CDR3 length: 12 residues. The repertoire was sequenced with immunoSEQ multiplex PCR; TCRdb's copy has only in-frame clones and lacks some. The sample includes 2 million to 2.5 million clones, nearly 97% of them seen just once. Donors, without exception, were Caucasian adults residing in Nashville, Tennessee. This clonotype was obtained from a man aged 18 to 35 in good health. The sequenced material came from naive CD4+ T cells sorted from blood. Subset indicated: CD45RA+ positively selected. The chain employs TRBV2 and TRBJ1-2; D gene unclear. The CDR3 DNA follows: TGTGCCAGCAGGTTACAGTCCTATGGCTACACCTTC. Translated: CASRLQSYGYTF.